This note documents a single TCR beta chain sequence. Antigen specificity is unknown. The PCR employed 60 Vbeta primers together with 13 Jbeta primers. The data were produced by immunoSEQ multiplex PCR, yet TCRdb's version contains in-frame clones alone and is incomplete. There are approximately 86,000 clones in the sample; around 70% occur only once, and around 8.4% lies in the top ten. CDR1 is SGHTA, CDR2 FQGNSA, per germline. The V gene end was trimmed by 3 bases and the J gene end by 0 bases; junction bases not matched to a gene: 2. This CDR3 has 16 amino acids. This sample stems from a study of cytomegalovirus exposure and HLA in healthy donors. On the study more broadly: About 200 million T cells yielded approximately 100 million unique TCR beta sequences, as an earlier analysis found. Study-level findings and limits: Presence/absence analyses rested on an assumption that sequencing depth was roughly uniform across donors. In an earlier analysis, about 87% or about 30%: the productive usage of most TCR beta V segments. HLA alleles were associated with roughly 15,000 TCR beta sequences in a later analysis at 0.05 false discovery rate.

Sequenced: PBMCs. This rearrangement joins TRBV7-2 to TRBJ2-6; 7 bases align to TRBD2. This clonotype was sampled from a man aged 55-75 years in good health and CMV-seronegative. Here the CDR3 reads CASSFGRDSGANVLTF. As DNA, the CDR3 is TGTGCCAGCAGCTTTGGGAGGGACTCTGGGGCCAACGTCCTGACTTTC.